The next 5 T cell receptor beta chains were all read from a single sample in a study of cytomegalovirus exposure and HLA in healthy donors. The PCR had 60 Vbeta and 13 Jbeta primers. Here immunoSEQ multiplex PCR was the method, and the copy in TCRdb shows in-frame clones only, minus some. The sample records roughly 180,000 clones, about four fifths being singletons. Source material: PBMCs. These receptors came from a girl aged 10 to 17 in good health and CMV-seropositive.

The V gene is TRBV6-5, the J gene TRBJ1-2; 8 bases fit TRBD1. The CDR3 is 15 residues long. Germline-derived CDR1 and CDR2 are MNHEY and SVGAGI. V shed 10 bases, J shed 2 bases, and the junction held 12 bases outside the gene matches. CDR3 DNA sequence: TGTGCCATAAGACGGGGACAGGCGAGAAACTATGGCTACACCTTC. Amino acids: CAIRRGQARNYGYTF.

This clone has just a few counts. A read error may account for a junction end that differs from germline. The chain employs TRBV19 and TRBJ1-5; D gene unclear. Germline assignment: CDR1 LNHDA and CDR2 SQIVND (reference sequence). The CDR3 runs to 12 residues. The CDR3 region has the DNA TGTGCCAGCAGGTCTGCTAATCAGCCCCCGCATTTT. Amino acids: CASRSANQPPHF.

J is TRBJ1-1 and V is TRBV19, with D unclear. The CDR3 extends over 14 amino acids. The germline V gene encodes CDR1 LNHDA and CDR2 SQIVND (reference sequence). V dropped 5 bases and J dropped 5 bases, with 15 bases sitting between them. The CDR3 bases are TGTGCCAGTAGTGATCCCACGGGAGGTACTGAAGCTTTCTTT. Translated, it gives CASSDPTGGTEAFF. Filled out from reference TRBV19 and TRBJ1-1, the complete variable domain reads DGGITQSPKYLFRKEGQNVTLSCEQNLNHDAMYWYRQDPGQGLRLIYYSQIVNDFQKGDIAEGYSVSREKKESFPLTVTSAQKNPTAFYLCASSDPTGGTEAFFGQGTRLTVV.

The rearrangement uses TRBV4-2 and TRBJ2-5; 8 nucleotides line up with TRBD1. CDR1 is LGHNA, CDR2 YNFKEQ, per germline. Trimming at V came to 4 bases and at J to 4 bases, leaving 11 bases not matched to a gene. There are 16 residues in the CDR3. CDR3 amino acids: CASSPPQGAGGETQYF. In DNA form, the CDR3 reads TGTGCCAGCAGCCCCCCCCAGGGGGCCGGGGGAGAGACCCAGTACTTC.

This clone occurred a few times. This sequence joins TRBV18 and TRBJ2-3, with D possibly TRBD1 on 6 matching bases. The CDR3 sequence is 16 residues long. Germline CDR1 reads KGHSH; CDR2 reads LQKENI. V lost 6 bases and J 9 bases, leaving 25 bases between the germline ends. In nucleotides, the CDR3 is TGTGCCAGCTCGCCTGAAACAGGGCTCCGTAAAGGCACGCAGTATTTT. Encoded protein: CASSPETGLRKGTQYF.